These 14 T cell receptor beta chains were all obtained from the same sample, sequenced in a study of cytomegalovirus exposure and HLA in healthy donors (dated by TCRdb to the late 2010s). Library construction relied on the immunoSEQ multiplex PCR assay. The multiplex PCR relied on a mix of 60 forward primers for TCR Vbeta segments and 13 reverse primers for TCR Jbeta segments. TCRdb carries this immuneACCESS record with in-frame sequences only. Its versions omit some clonotypes, under half of them owing to an unresolved V gene in the studies checked, with the rest unexplained. For this sample there are roughly 140,000 clones; roughly 85% appear just once. The ten largest make up 2% to 2.5% of the sample. The sequenced sample was PBMCs. These receptors came from a woman between 18 and 29 years old in good health and CMV-seronegative.

The J gene is TRBJ2-1, the V gene TRBV6-6; D remains ambiguous. The CDR3 runs to 12 residues. Deletions cut 6 bases from V and 8 bases from J, with 11 bases between. Germline V gene data show CDR1 as MNHNY and CDR2 as SVGAGI (reference sequence). The CDR3 sequence is CASSHESYEQFF. CDR3 in DNA: TGTGCCAGCAGCCACGAAAGCTATGAGCAGTTCTTC.

This chain joins TRBV20-1 and TRBJ2-7, with D possibly matching TRBD2 (5 bases). Looked up from germline, CDR1 is DFQATT and CDR2 is SNEGSKA (reference sequence). The CDR3 is made up of 11 amino acids. Trimming stripped 3 bases from V and 4 bases from J, with 7 bases between. The CDR3 DNA is TGCAGTGCTAGCGAGGGTTACGAGCAGTACTTC. This gives the protein CSASEGYEQYF.

This clone is a singleton in its sample. The rearrangement links TRBV7-9 to TRBJ2-1; 9 bases fit TRBD2. With V trimmed by 2 bases and J by 4 bases, 9 bases remained unmatched. Germline V lookup: CDR1 SEHNR, CDR2 FQNEAQ (reference sequence). The CDR3 spans 17 residues. CDR3: CASSLNRLGLAYNEQFF. CDR3 DNA: TGTGCCAGCAGCTTAAATCGATTGGGACTAGCTTACAATGAGCAGTTCTTC.

The chain combines TRBV28 with TRBJ1-5; 7 nucleotides line up with TRBD1. The CDR3 length is 16 residues. Germline CDR1 reads MDHEN; CDR2 reads SYDVKM. Trimming removed 5 bases from V and 2 bases from J; junction bases left unmatched: 9. The CDR3 region has the DNA TGTGCCAGCAGTCAAATTCAGGGGGTGGGCAATCAGCCCCAGCATTTT. This gives the protein CASSQIQGVGNQPQHF.

The chain recombines TRBV4-3 with TRBJ2-7, with 8 bases fitting TRBD2. Germline-derived CDR1 and CDR2 are LGHNA and YSLEER. The CDR3 spans 13 residues. V gave up 5 bases and J gave up 2 bases; unmatched junction bases: 2. CDR3: CASSTGGTYEQYF. CDR3 sequence (DNA): TGCGCCAGCAGCACGGGAGGGACCTACGAGCAGTACTTC.

The CDR3 is CASSRRGLNYEQYF. Written as DNA, the CDR3 is TGTGCCAGCTCACGTAGGGGACTCAACTACGAGCAGTACTTC. This chain connects TRBV18 to TRBJ2-7, with D possibly being TRBD2 (6 bases). V was cut by 4 bases and J by 3 bases, with 13 bases left in between. This CDR3 is 14 amino acids long. CDR1 KGHSH and CDR2 LQKENI come from the germline V gene.

In its sample, this clone was seen a few times. This CDR3 is also generated by other DNA sequences in the sample. This chain joins TRBV9 and TRBJ2-1, with 8 nucleotides matching TRBD2. Germline lookup yields CDR1 SGDLS and CDR2 YYNGEE. J lost 10 bases, V lost 7 bases, and 13 bases had no gene match. The CDR3 consists of 14 residues. CDR3 region: CASGEEAGVGEQFF. CDR3 nucleotide sequence: TGTGCCAGCGGGGAGGAAGCGGGAGTTGGAGAGCAGTTCTTC.

The chain uses TRBV7-2 and TRBJ1-3; D is uncertain. V was cut by 2 bases and J by 0 bases, with 5 bases left in between. This CDR3 region has 14 residues. Germline CDR1 reads SGHTA; CDR2 reads FQGNSA. CDR3 sequence (DNA): TGTGCCAGCAGCTTAACTAACTCTGGAAACACCATATATTTT. It is translated as CASSLTNSGNTIYF.

J is TRBJ1-4 and V is TRBV5-1; no reliable D call. V dropped 4 bases and J dropped 3 bases, with 16 bases sitting between them. Germline V CDR1 and CDR2: SGHRS, YFSETQ. The CDR3 length is 16 residues. In DNA, the CDR3 is TGCGCCAGCAGCCCCAACGGGATGGTGGCTAATGAAAAACTGTTTTTT. This gives the protein CASSPNGMVANEKLFF.

V is TRBV28 and J is TRBJ2-3, with TRBD2 matching 11 bases. Trimming took 3 bases from V and 0 from J; bases not matched to a gene: 11. Looked up from germline, CDR1 is MDHEN and CDR2 is SYDVKM. The CDR3 spans 19 residues. The CDR3 reads CASSLSQVAGGPSTDTQYF. The CDR3 region has the DNA TGTGCCAGCAGTTTGTCGCAGGTAGCGGGAGGGCCAAGCACAGATACGCAGTATTTT. Filled out from reference TRBV28 and TRBJ2-3, the complete variable domain reads DVKVTQSSRYLVKRTGEKVFLECVQDMDHENMFWYRQDPGLGLRLIYFSYDVKMKEKGDIPEGYSVSREKKERFSLILESASTNQTSMYLCASSLSQVAGGPSTDTQYFGPGTRLTVL.

This rearrangement joins TRBV7-8 to TRBJ1-5; TRBD1 might be the D (5 bases). This CDR3 contains 15 residues. Trimming stripped 5 bases from V and 0 bases from J, with 11 bases between. Germline V CDR1 and CDR2: SGHVS, FQNEAQ. The DNA of the CDR3 is TGTGCCAGCAGCCCGGACACGGATAGCAATCAGCCCCAGCATTTT. As protein: CASSPDTDSNQPQHF.

The chain uses TRBV5-6 and TRBJ1-2; maybe TRBD1 (5 bases). V lost 0 bases and J 5 bases, leaving 14 bases between the germline ends. The CDR3 is 15 amino acids. Germline loops: CDR1 SGHDT, CDR2 YYEEEE. This chain's CDR3 is CASSLELGQRYGYTF. The CDR3 DNA is TGTGCCAGCAGCTTGGAGTTGGGGCAGAGGTATGGCTACACCTTC.

The chain links TRBV5-4 to TRBJ2-2, with 9 bases matching TRBD2. J lost 6 bases, V lost 4 bases, and 10 bases had no gene match. This CDR3 is 16 amino acids long. Germline V gene sequence: CDR1 SGHNT, CDR2 YYREEE (reference sequence). The CDR3, as DNA: TGTGCCAGCAGCCCGGACGGCGGGAGGGCTGCCGGGGAGCTGTTTTTT. This gives the protein CASSPDGGRAAGELFF.

This chain uses TRBV11-2 with TRBJ2-3; D may be TRBD1 (8 bases). The CDR3 contains 13 residues. Between the trimmed V and J ends, which lost 1 base and 10 bases, there was a span of 12 bases. In germline, CDR1 is SGHAT, CDR2 FQNNGV. CDR3 protein: CASSLGTGGAQYF. In DNA, the CDR3 is TGTGCCAGCAGCTTAGGAACAGGGGGGGCGCAGTATTTT. Full variable domain (outside the CDR3, taken from reference TRBV11-2 and TRBJ2-3): EAGVAQSPRYKIIEKRQSVAFWCNPISGHATLYWYQQILGQGPKLLIQFQNNGVVDDSQLPKDRFSAERLKGVDSTLKIQPAKLEDSAVYLCASSLGTGGAQYFGPGTRLTVL.